This T cell receptor (beta chain) originates from a study of molecular identifiers for immune sequencing clone quantification. Trimming removed 0 bases from V and 2 bases from J, with 8 bases in between. This CDR3 region has 13 residues. Germline values: CDR1 GTSNPN, CDR2 SVGIG (reference sequence). Bulk libraries came from a prior protocol with listed TCR primers. Using its own MiXCR run on the PCR reads, TCRdb lists one record per CDR3 protein. The sample lists tens of thousands of distinct CDR3 sequences; 15% to 20% were seen once. Points on this clonotype: Its target is not known.

Findings of the study overall: The share of molecules held by clones above 20 RNA copies was over 99% in effector cells and under 1% in naive cells.

From roughly 20,000 to 1,000,000 sorted cells, naive CD8 libraries were generated with 10%, 30% or 50% RNA. Using a CD8+CD4-CCR7+CD45RA+ phenotype, naive CD8 T cells were sorted. The chain recombines TRBV30 with TRBJ2-7; D remains ambiguous. The receptor comes from a human donor in good health. Some libraries in this study had Jurkat cell RNA spiked in. The material sequenced was naive CD8+ T cells from blood, with Jurkat cell RNA spiked in. Subset described: FACS-sorted CD8+CD4-CCR7+CD45RA+ naive T cells. CDR3 nucleotides: TGTGCCTGGAGTGTAGGTGGACCCTACGAGCAGTACTTC. Translation: CAWSVGGPYEQYF.